A selection of T cell receptor beta chains follows, all from one sample in a study of CD8 T cells in Susac syndrome. TCRdb processed the immunoSEQ multiplex PCR reads anew with MiXCR; each CDR3 protein has one entry. The sample has some 130,000 distinct CDR3 sequences, roughly 94% seen once. Sequenced material: CD8+ T cells from PBMCs. These receptors were collected from a human donor with Susac syndrome. The CDR3 runs from the conserved cysteine through the conserved F or W. The order of the fields is J gene, D gene, clone size, V gene, CDR3 DNA, CDR3 protein. A D gene is named only where the DNA matches it firmly. Clone size, where shown, is once, few, many, or a class for clones that have expanded.

TRBJ2-1 NA NA TRBV5-1 TGCGCCAGCAGCTTGTCCAGCGGGACAAGAGGGCAGTTCTTC CASSLSSGTRGQFF
TRBJ2-3 NA NA TRBV28 TGTGCCAGCAGTTTGTTCACAGATACGCAGTATTTT CASSLFTDTQYF
TRBJ2-3 NA NA TRBV11-2 TGTGCCAGCAGCTTAATCCTGGAAGGGACAGATACGCAGTATTTT CASSLILEGTDTQYF
TRBJ2-7 NA NA TRBV29-1 TGCAGCGTTGAGGAAACGTCCTACGAGCAGTACTTC CSVEETSYEQYF
TRBJ2-7 NA NA TRBV5-4 TGTGCCAGCAGCTTGGGCGTAGGAGAGCAGTACTTC CASSLGVGEQYF
TRBJ2-1 NA once TRBV19 TGTGCCAGTATGGCAGGGATCTACAATGAGCAGTTCTTC CASMAGIYNEQFF
TRBJ2-3 NA NA TRBV10-3 TGTGCCATCAGTAGGCAAGCTAATCCCACAGATACGCAGTATTTT CAISRQANPTDTQYF
TRBJ1-2 TRBD1 NA TRBV19 TGTGCCAGTACTAATGCATGGGACAGCTATGGCTACACCTTC CASTNAWDSYGYTF
TRBJ1-1 NA NA TRBV4-1 TGCGCCAGCAGCCAAGACGATACGCTGAACACTGAAGCTTTCTTT CASSQDDTLNTEAFF
TRBJ2-3 NA NA TRBV18 TGTGCCAGCTCCCCGGGCGATTGCACAGATACGCAGTATTTT CASSPGDCTDTQYF
TRBJ2-7 NA NA TRBV12-2 TGTGCAAGTCGCAAGGGACCGTTTTACGAGCAGTACTTC CASRKGPFYEQYF
TRBJ2-2 TRBD2 NA TRBV9 TGTGCCAGCAGCCCACGATGGGAGGGCCAAACCGGGGAGCTGTTTTTT CASSPRWEGQTGELFF
TRBJ2-7 TRBD2 NA TRBV6-5 TGTGCCAGCGCACTAGCGGGAGGGGGTGAGCAGTACTTC CASALAGGGEQYF
TRBJ2-1 NA NA TRBV4-1 TGCGCCAGCAGCCAAGATCTTGGGACCAATGAGCAGTTCTTC CASSQDLGTNEQFF
TRBJ2-5 TRBD1 NA TRBV14 TGTGCCAGCAGGCCGACAGGGGAAGAGACCCAGTACTTC CASRPTGEETQYF
TRBJ2-3 TRBD1 NA TRBV3-1 TGTGCCAGCAGCCAAGAGGAACCAGCGAGGGGGCAAGATACGCAGTATTTT CASSQEEPARGQDTQYF
TRBJ1-1 NA NA TRBV2 TGTGCCAGCAGTGACTTCAACCCTGAAGCTTTCTTT CASSDFNPEAFF
TRBJ2-7 NA NA TRBV27 TGTGCCAGCAGTTTAGGGCAGTACTTC CASSLGQYF
TRBJ2-1 TRBD2 NA TRBV14 TGTGCCAGCAGCCAATCTAGCGGGAGTTTTGAGCAGTTCTTC CASSQSSGSFEQFF
TRBJ2-3 TRBD1 NA TRBV9 TGTGCCAGCAGCGTAGCCGGGACAGACACAGATACGCAGTATTTT CASSVAGTDTDTQYF
TRBJ2-5 NA NA TRBV10-2 TGCGCCAGCAGGGCCGGGACCATCCAAGAGACCCAGTACTTC CASRAGTIQETQYF
TRBJ2-1 NA once TRBV24-1 TGTGCCACCAGTTCGCCCCGAGCGGTCAACGAGGATGAGCAGTTCTTC CATSSPRAVNEDEQFF
TRBJ2-7 NA NA TRBV4-1 TGCGCCAGCAGCCAAGAACGTTCTTCCTACGAGCAGTACTTC CASSQERSSYEQYF
TRBJ1-1 NA NA TRBV20-1 TGCAGTGCCTTTAATCGGGTCAGGGGAAAAACTGAAGCTTTCTTT CSAFNRVRGKTEAFF
TRBJ2-7 NA NA TRBV20-1 TGCAGTGCTCACAGGGTTTCCTACGAGCAGTACTTC CSAHRVSYEQYF
TRBJ2-1 TRBD2 NA TRBV4-1 TGCGCCAGCAGCCAGGCCGGGGGGGAGCAGTTCTTC CASSQAGGEQFF
TRBJ2-5 NA NA TRBV14 TGTGCCAGCAGCCAAGATAGGTTCGGGACGATGGACCAAGAGACCCAGTACTTC CASSQDRFGTMDQETQYF
TRBJ1-1 NA NA TRBV21-1 TGTGCCAGCAGCAAAGCTGGGCAGCAAGCTTTCTTT CASSKAGQQAFF
TRBJ1-2 NA NA TRBV30 TGTGCCTGGAAAGACGGGGACCTGTATGGCTACACCTTC CAWKDGDLYGYTF
TRBJ2-3 NA NA TRBV5-1 TGCGCCAGCTGGGATCCACTAGGGGGCACAGATACGCAGTATTTT CASWDPLGGTDTQYF
TRBJ2-7 NA NA TRBV7-9 TGTGCCAGCAGCCCTGCGGGGTTCGCCTACGAGCAGTACTTC CASSPAGFAYEQYF
TRBJ1-2 TRBD1 NA TRBV9 TGTGCCAGCAGTTCGATGGGACAGGCGCTCTATGGCTACACCTTC CASSSMGQALYGYTF
TRBJ1-5 TRBD1 NA TRBV28 TGTGCCAGCAGTATCTACACAGGGGGCAGGGATCAGCCCCAGCATTTT CASSIYTGGRDQPQHF
TRBJ2-7 NA NA TRBV9 TGTGCCAGCAGCGTAGTCCTAGGTGGGTTAGACGAGCAGTACTTC CASSVVLGGLDEQYF
TRBJ2-3 TRBD1 NA TRBV7-9 TGTGCCACTAAGGGGGCGACAGATACGCAGTATTTT CATKGATDTQYF
TRBJ1-1 TRBD1 NA TRBV5-1 TGCGCCAGCAGTGACCGGGACAGGTTGAACACTGAAGCTTTCTTT CASSDRDRLNTEAFF
TRBJ2-1 NA NA TRBV5-4 TGTGCCAGCACCGCAGACAATGAGCAGTTCTTC CASTADNEQFF
TRBJ2-7 NA NA TRBV30 TGTGCCTGGAGTTACAGAGCCTACGAGCAGTACTTC CAWSYRAYEQYF
TRBJ1-5 NA NA TRBV27 TGTGCCAGCAGCGGCGCGCGGGGGTTGACTGGGTTGAGACAGCCCCAGCATTTT CASSGARGLTGLRQPQHF